The 2 T cell receptor beta chains listed next were all sequenced from one sample in a study of blood T cell repertoires in COVID-19. Produced via immunoSEQ multiplex PCR; TCRdb's table is partial and in-frame only. The repertoire consists of 150,000 to 200,000 clones, with about 74% occurring once and the leading ten covering approximately 8%. Specimen: peripheral blood. Receptors were obtained from a man aged 55 to 70 with acute or convalescent COVID-19.

The gene calls are TRBV15 and TRBJ1-3, with D possibly matching TRBD1 (5 bases). CDR3 length: 15 amino acids. Germline values: CDR1 LNHNV, CDR2 YYDKDF (reference sequence). The germline V and J ends were trimmed by 4 bases and 0 bases, with 10 bases remaining between them. CDR3: CATSIDSFSGNTIYF. Written as DNA, the CDR3 is TGTGCCACCAGCATAGACAGTTTCTCTGGAAACACCATATATTTT.

The chain uses TRBV29-1 and TRBJ1-2; the D gene is possibly TRBD1 (5 bases). The germline CDR1 and CDR2 sequences are SQVTM and ANQGSEA. Trimming shortened V by 0 bases and J by 8 bases, and 22 bases separated the two germline ends. This CDR3 has 16 residues. This chain's CDR3 is CSVEDRPGAGNGGYTF. As DNA, the CDR3 is TGCAGCGTTGAAGATCGACCCGGAGCAGGGAATGGAGGCTACACCTTC.